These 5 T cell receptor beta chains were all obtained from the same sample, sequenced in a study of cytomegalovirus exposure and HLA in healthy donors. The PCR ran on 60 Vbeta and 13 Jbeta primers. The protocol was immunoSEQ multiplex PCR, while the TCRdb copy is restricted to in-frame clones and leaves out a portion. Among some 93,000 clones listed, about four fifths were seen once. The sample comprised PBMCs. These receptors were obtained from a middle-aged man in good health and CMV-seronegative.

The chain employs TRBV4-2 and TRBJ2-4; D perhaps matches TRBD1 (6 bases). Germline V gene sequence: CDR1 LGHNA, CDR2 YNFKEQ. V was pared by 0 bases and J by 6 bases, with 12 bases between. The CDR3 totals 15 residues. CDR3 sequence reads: CASSQDQARGNIQYF. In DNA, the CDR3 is TGTGCCAGCAGCCAAGATCAGGCCAGGGGAAACATTCAGTACTTC.

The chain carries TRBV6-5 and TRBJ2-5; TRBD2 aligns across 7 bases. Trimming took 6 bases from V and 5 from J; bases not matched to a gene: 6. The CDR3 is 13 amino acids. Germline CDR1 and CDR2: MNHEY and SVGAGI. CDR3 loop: CASSRWEGETQYF. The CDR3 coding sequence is TGTGCCAGCAGCCGCTGGGAGGGGGAGACCCAGTACTTC.

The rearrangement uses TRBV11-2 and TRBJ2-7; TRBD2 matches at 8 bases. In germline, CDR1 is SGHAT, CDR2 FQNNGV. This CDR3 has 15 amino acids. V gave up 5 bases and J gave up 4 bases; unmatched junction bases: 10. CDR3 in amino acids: CASSPTSGSRYEQYF. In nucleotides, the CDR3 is TGTGCCAGCAGCCCTACCAGCGGGAGTAGATACGAGCAGTACTTC.

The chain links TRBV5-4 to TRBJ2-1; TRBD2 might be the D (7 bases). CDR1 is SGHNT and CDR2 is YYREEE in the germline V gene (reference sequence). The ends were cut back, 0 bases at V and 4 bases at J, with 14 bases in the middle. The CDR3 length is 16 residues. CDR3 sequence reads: CASSLAGGGGYNEQFF. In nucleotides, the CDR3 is TGTGCCAGCAGCTTGGCGGGGGGAGGGGGGTACAATGAGCAGTTCTTC.

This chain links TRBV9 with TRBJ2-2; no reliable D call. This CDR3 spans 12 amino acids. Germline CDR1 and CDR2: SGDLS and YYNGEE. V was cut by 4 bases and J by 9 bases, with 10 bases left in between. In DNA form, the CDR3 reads TGTGCCAGCAGCACGGGTCCGAGGGAGCTGTTTTTT. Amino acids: CASSTGPRELFF.